This TCR beta chain is from a study of cytomegalovirus exposure and HLA in healthy donors. PCR amplification relied on 60 Vbeta primers (plus 13 Jbeta primers). The method was immunoSEQ multiplex PCR; TCRdb's version includes in-frame clones alone and lacks a portion of them. The table includes over 75,000 clones, around 74% detected once. The CDR3 extends over 13 amino acids. The germline CDR1 and CDR2 sequences are MDHEN and SYDVKM. The ends lost 7 bases at V and 4 bases at J; junction bases unmatched: 6. The sample taken for sequencing was PBMCs. This receptor was obtained from a man aged 35-49 years in good health and CMV-seropositive. This chain uses TRBV28 with TRBJ1-2; TRBD1 matches 7 bases. CDR3 coding DNA: TGTGCCAGCAAAGCAGGGGGAATCTATGGCTACACCTTC. The encoded protein is CASKAGGIYGYTF.